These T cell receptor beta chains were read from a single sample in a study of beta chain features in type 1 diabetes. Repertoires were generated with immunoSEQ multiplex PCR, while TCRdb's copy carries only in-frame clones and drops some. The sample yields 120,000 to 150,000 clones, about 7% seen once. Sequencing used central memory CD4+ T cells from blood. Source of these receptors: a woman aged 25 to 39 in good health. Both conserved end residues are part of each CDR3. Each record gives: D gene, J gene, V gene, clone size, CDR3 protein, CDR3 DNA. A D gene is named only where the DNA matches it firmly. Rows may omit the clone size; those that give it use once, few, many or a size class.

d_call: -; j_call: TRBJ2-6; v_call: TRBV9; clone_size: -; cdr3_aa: CASSERAGANVLTF; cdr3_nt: TGTGCCAGCAGCGAGAGAGCTGGGGCCAACGTCCTGACTTTC
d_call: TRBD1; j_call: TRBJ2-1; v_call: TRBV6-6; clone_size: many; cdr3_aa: CASSYTGAPSFF; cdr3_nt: TGTGCCAGCAGTTACACAGGGGCCCCTTCTTTCTTC
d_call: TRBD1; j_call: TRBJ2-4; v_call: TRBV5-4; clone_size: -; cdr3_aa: CASQRQGGLENIQYF; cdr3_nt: TGTGCCAGCCAAAGACAGGGGGGGTTGGAGAACATTCAGTACTTC
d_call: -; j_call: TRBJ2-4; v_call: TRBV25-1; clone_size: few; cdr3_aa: CASSESGTSKNIQYF; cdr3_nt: TGTGCCAGCAGTGAATCCGGGACATCCAAAAACATTCAGTACTTC
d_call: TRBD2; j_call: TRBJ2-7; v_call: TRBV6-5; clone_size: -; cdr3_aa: CASTPWSGRSYEQYF; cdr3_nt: TGTGCCAGCACCCCCTGGAGCGGGAGATCCTACGAGCAGTACTTC
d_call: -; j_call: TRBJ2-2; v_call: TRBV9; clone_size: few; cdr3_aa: CASSSLETGELFF; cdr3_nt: TGTGCCAGCTCGTCCTTAGAGACCGGGGAGCTGTTTTTT
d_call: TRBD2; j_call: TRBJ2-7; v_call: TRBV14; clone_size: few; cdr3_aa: CASSQGLTSGSRLSYEQYF; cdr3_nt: TGTGCCAGCAGCCAAGGCTTAACTAGCGGGAGTAGGCTGTCGTACGAGCAGTACTTC
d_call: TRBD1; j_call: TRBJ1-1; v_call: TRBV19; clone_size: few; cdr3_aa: CASSQDRGTEAFF; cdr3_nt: TGTGCCAGTAGCCAAGACAGGGGCACTGAAGCTTTCTTT
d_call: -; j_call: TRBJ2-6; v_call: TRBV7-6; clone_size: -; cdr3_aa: CASSAGRGSSGANVLTF; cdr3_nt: TGTGCCAGCAGCGCGGGACGGGGGAGCTCTGGGGCCAACGTCCTGACTTTC
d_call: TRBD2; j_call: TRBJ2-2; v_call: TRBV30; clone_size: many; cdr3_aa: CAWGLAGANGELFF; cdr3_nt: TGTGCCTGGGGACTAGCGGGAGCGAACGGGGAGCTGTTTTTT
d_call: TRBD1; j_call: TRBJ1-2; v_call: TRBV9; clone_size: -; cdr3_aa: CASSAGTGGGYTF; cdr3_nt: TGTGCCAGCTCAGCAGGGACAGGGGGAGGCTACACCTTC
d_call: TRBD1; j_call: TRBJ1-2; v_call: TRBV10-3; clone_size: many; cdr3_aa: CAISESGQGSGYTF; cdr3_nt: TGTGCCATCAGTGAGTCGGGACAGGGAAGTGGCTACACCTTC
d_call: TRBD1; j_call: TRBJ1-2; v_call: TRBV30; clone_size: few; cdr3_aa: CAWKWDRSNYGYTF; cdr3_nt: TGTGCCTGGAAATGGGACAGGTCTAACTATGGCTACACCTTC
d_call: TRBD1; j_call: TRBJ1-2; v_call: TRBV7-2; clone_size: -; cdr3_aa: CASSPPTSSGGRRGYTF; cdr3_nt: TGTGCCAGCAGCCCGCCGACTTCTTCAGGGGGCAGACGGGGCTACACCTTC
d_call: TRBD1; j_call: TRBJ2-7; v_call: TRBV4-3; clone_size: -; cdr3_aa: CASSPDRASYEQYF; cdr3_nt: TGCGCCAGCAGCCCCGACAGGGCCTCCTACGAGCAGTACTTC
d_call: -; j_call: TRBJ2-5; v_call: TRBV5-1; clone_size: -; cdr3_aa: CASSPGEETQYF; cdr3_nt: TGCGCCAGCAGCCCGGGGGAAGAGACCCAGTACTTC
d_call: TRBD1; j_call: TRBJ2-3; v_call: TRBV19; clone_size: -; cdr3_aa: CATRTGLGDTQYF; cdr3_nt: TGTGCCACTCGGACAGGGTTAGGGGATACGCAGTATTTT
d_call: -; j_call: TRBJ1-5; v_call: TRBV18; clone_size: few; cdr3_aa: CASSPSGTLRDQPQHF; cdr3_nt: TGTGCCAGCTCACCATCCGGGACTCTGCGGGATCAGCCCCAGCATTTT
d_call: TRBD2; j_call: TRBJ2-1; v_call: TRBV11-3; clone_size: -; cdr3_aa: CASSSRSGGIEQFF; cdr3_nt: TGTGCCAGCAGCTCCCGCTCGGGAGGGATTGAGCAGTTCTTC
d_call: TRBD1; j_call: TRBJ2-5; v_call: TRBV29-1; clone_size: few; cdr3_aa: CSFTPTGSETQYF; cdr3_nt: TGCAGCTTCACCCCGACAGGGTCGGAGACCCAGTACTTC
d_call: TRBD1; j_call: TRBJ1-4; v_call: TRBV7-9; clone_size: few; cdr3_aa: CASSSWTGNEKLFF; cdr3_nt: TGTGCCAGCAGCTCGTGGACAGGGAACGAAAAACTGTTTTTT
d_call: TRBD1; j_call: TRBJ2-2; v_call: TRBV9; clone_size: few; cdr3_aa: CASRSGTGHTGELFF; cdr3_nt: TGTGCCAGCAGGTCCGGGACAGGCCACACCGGGGAGCTGTTTTTT
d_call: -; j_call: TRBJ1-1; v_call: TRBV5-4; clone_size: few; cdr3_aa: CASSRGKWNTEAFF; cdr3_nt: TGTGCCAGCAGCCGCGGAAAGTGGAACACTGAAGCTTTCTTT
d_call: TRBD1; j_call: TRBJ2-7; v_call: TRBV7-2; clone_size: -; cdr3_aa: CASSLAFGTERYEQYF; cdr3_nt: TGTGCCAGCAGCTTAGCGTTCGGGACAGAGAGATACGAGCAGTACTTC
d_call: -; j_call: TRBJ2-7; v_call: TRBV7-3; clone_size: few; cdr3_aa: CASSRGDRGSEQYF; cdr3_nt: TGTGCCAGCAGCCGCGGGGATAGGGGTAGCGAGCAGTACTTC
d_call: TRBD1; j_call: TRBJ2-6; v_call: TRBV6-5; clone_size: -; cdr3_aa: CASSYTTGAGANVLTF; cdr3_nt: TGTGCCAGCAGTTATACGACAGGGGCTGGGGCCAACGTCCTGACTTTC
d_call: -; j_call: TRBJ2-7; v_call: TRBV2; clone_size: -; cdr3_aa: CASSGGSYEQYF; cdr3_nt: TGTGCCAGCAGCGGGGGCTCCTACGAGCAGTACTTC
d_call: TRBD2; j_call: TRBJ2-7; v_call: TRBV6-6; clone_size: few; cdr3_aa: CASSYGLAGPYEQYF; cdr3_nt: TGTGCCAGCAGTTACGGGCTAGCGGGACCCTACGAGCAGTACTTC
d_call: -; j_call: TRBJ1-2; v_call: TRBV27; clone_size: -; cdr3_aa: CASSLLAREGYGYTF; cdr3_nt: TGTGCCAGCAGTTTACTCGCCAGGGAAGGTTATGGCTACACCTTC
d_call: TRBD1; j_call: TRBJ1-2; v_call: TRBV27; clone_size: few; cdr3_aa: CASSPRTGSGDYGYTF; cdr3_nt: TGTGCCAGCAGTCCGCGGACAGGGTCAGGTGATTATGGCTACACCTTC
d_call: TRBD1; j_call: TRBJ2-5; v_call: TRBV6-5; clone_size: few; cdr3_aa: CASSARTGGKETQYF; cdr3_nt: TGTGCCAGCAGTGCTAGGACAGGGGGTAAAGAGACCCAGTACTTC
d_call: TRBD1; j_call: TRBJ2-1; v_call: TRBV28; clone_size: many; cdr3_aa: CASSSDRGNEQFF; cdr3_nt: TGTGCCAGCAGTTCCGACAGGGGAAATGAGCAGTTCTTC
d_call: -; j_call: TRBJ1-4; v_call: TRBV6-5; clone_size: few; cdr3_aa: CASSYGGGNEKLFF; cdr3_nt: TGTGCCAGCAGTTACGGGGGCGGTAATGAAAAACTGTTTTTT
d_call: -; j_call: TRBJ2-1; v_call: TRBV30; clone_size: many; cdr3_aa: CASRFFLGGQSSYNEQFF; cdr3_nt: TGTGCCTCCCGGTTTTTCTTAGGCGGGCAAAGCTCCTACAATGAGCAGTTCTTC
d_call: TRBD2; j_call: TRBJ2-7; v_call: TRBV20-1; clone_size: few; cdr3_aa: CSGGRIYEQYF; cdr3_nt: TGCAGCGGCGGGAGAATCTATGAGCAGTACTTC
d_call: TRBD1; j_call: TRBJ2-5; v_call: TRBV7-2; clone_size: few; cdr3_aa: CASSPRQGVVQETQYF; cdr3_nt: TGTGCCAGCAGCCCCAGACAGGGAGTGGTACAAGAGACCCAGTACTTC
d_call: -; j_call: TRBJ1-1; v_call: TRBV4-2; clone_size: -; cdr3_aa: CASSQGTEGWNTEAFF; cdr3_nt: TGTGCCAGCAGCCAAGGGACAGAGGGGTGGAACACTGAAGCTTTCTTT